The rows below give T cell receptor beta chains drawn from one sample of a study of T-cell reconstitution after alpha-beta-depleted transplantation in children. One entry per CDR3 protein results from TCRdb running MiXCR on the PCR reads. The sample holds about 76,000 distinct CDR3 sequences, 14% seen once. The starting material was PBMCs, mostly from graft donor cells, obtained 180 days after TCRalphabeta/CD19-depleted stem cell transplant. The receptors were sampled from a male patient aged 2-10 years who had a stem cell transplant for acute lymphoblastic leukemia, so the T cells may come from the graft donor. The CDR3 runs from the conserved cysteine through the conserved F or W. A D gene is named only where the DNA matches it firmly. Only some rows state a clone size, as once, few, many or a class for expanded clones.

-	-	TRBV6-2/TRBV6-3	TRBJ2-7	TGTGCCAGCAGTTACTCTCGGGGCCTCCACTACGAGCAGTACTTC	CASSYSRGLHYEQYF
many	-	TRBV9	TRBJ1-2	TGTGCCAGCAGCGTAGTCAGTGGGAACTATGGCTACACCTTC	CASSVVSGNYGYTF
few	TRBD2	TRBV10-3	TRBJ2-1	TGTGCCATCCTAGGACTCGGGGGGGACAATGAGCAGTTCTTC	CAILGLGGDNEQFF
few	TRBD1	TRBV18	TRBJ2-7	TGTGCCAGCTCACTCCAGCCGGGACAGGGTATCAACGAGCAGTACTTC	CASSLQPGQGINEQYF
-	TRBD1	TRBV7-2	TRBJ2-7	TGTGCCAGCAGCCGGGCGGGGACAGGGCCTTCCTACGAGCAGTACTTC	CASSRAGTGPSYEQYF
-	-	TRBV5-5	TRBJ1-2	TGTGCCAGCAGAGCCGGGCCTAACTATGGCTACACCTTC	CASRAGPNYGYTF
-	TRBD1	TRBV5-1	TRBJ1-2	TGCGCCAGCGACGGCAGTGGGACAGGGCATCCTCATGGCTACACCTTC	CASDGSGTGHPHGYTF
few	-	TRBV27	TRBJ2-3	TGTGCCAGCAGCTCAGGGGGGGTTCCCGATACGCAGTATTTT	CASSSGGVPDTQYF
many	-	TRBV7-3	TRBJ2-1	TGTGCCAGCAGCTTTCTCGGGGTTGGGAATGAGCAGTTCTTC	CASSFLGVGNEQFF
few	-	TRBV5-5	TRBJ2-2	TGTGCCAGCACCAGGGGCGGGACGAACACCGGGGAGCTGTTTTTT	CASTRGGTNTGELFF
-	-	TRBV6-5	TRBJ1-6	TGTGCCAGCAATCGGAACTCCTATAATTCACCCCTCCACTTT	CASNRNSYNSPLHF
many	TRBD1	TRBV9	TRBJ1-3	TGTGCCAGCAGCGACGAGACAGGGCGGTACGGAAACACCATATATTTT	CASSDETGRYGNTIYF
many	TRBD2	TRBV6-5	TRBJ2-1	TGTGCCAGCAGTCGGACTAGCGGTTACAATGAGCAGTTCTTC	CASSRTSGYNEQFF
-	-	TRBV24-1	TRBJ2-3	TGTGCCACCAGTGATTTGCAGAAGGATACGCAGTATTTT	CATSDLQKDTQYF
-	-	TRBV7-2	TRBJ2-7	TGTGCCAGCAGCTTAGGGGGACTCTTCTACGAGCAGTACTTC	CASSLGGLFYEQYF
-	TRBD1	TRBV5-6	TRBJ1-3	TGTGCCAGCAGCTCCCTTAGACAGGGGGCTAGAAACACCATATATTTT	CASSSLRQGARNTIYF
few	-	TRBV7-2	TRBJ2-2	TGTGCCAGCAGCCCTCCGGAGGAGGAGCTGTTTTTT	CASSPPEEELFF
-	-	TRBV12-3/TRBV12-4	TRBJ2-2	TGTGCCAGCGAATTCCAGACAAACGCCGGGGAGCTGTTTTTT	CASEFQTNAGELFF
-	-	TRBV12-3/TRBV12-4	TRBJ2-5	TGTGCCAGCAGTTTCCAGGGACGATCAGAGACCCAGTACTTC	CASSFQGRSETQYF
many	-	TRBV5-6	TRBJ1-1	TGTGCCAGCAGCGGGATGTTCATGAACACTGAAGCTTTCTTT	CASSGMFMNTEAFF
few	-	TRBV6-5	TRBJ2-7	TGTGCCAGCAGTTACACCCGGGCCTCCTACGAGCAGTACTTC	CASSYTRASYEQYF
-	-	TRBV18	TRBJ1-2	TGTGCCAGCTCACCAGGGGATGGCTACACCTTC	CASSPGDGYTF
many	TRBD1	TRBV5-6	TRBJ1-1	TGTGCCAGCGGTGAAACAGGGGACGACACTGAAGCTTTCTTT	CASGETGDDTEAFF
-	-	TRBV11-2	TRBJ2-6	TGTGCCAGCAGCTTTCTGGGTTGGGTCTCTGGGGCCAACGTCCTGACTTTC	CASSFLGWVSGANVLTF
few	-	TRBV29-1	TRBJ2-5	TGCAGCGTTGGCTCGCGGTTGCAAGAGACCCAGTACTTC	CSVGSRLQETQYF
few	-	TRBV9	TRBJ2-2	TGTGCCAGCAGCGTAGGGGACACGGGGACCGGGGAGCTGTTTTTT	CASSVGDTGTGELFF
-	-	TRBV5-8	TRBJ2-1	TGTGCCAGCAGCCCCGAAAATTCCTACAATGAGCAGTTCTTC	CASSPENSYNEQFF
-	-	TRBV29-1	TRBJ1-2	TGCAGCGTTGAAGATCAGGGGCGAACGTTGGGCTACACCTTC	CSVEDQGRTLGYTF
-	-	TRBV5-6	TRBJ2-2	TGTGCCAGCAGCTTAGCACAGCCCACCGGGGAGCTGTTTTTT	CASSLAQPTGELFF
-	-	TRBV5-1	TRBJ2-7	TGCGCCAGCAGAGGGCGAACAAGGGGCTACGAGCAGTACTTC	CASRGRTRGYEQYF
-	-	TRBV4-2	TRBJ2-3	TGTGCCAGCAGCCAAGCACTACGGGGCGGCACAGATACGCAGTATTTT	CASSQALRGGTDTQYF
-	-	TRBV5-6	TRBJ1-4	TGTGCCAGCAGCACTCAGGGAGTTAATGAAAAACTGTTTTTT	CASSTQGVNEKLFF
few	TRBD1	TRBV4-3	TRBJ2-1	TGCGCCAGCAGCCGTACCGACAGGGGAACTCGGTTCTTC	CASSRTDRGTRFF
few	-	TRBV4-3	TRBJ2-3	TGCGCCAGCAGCCAAGGCCGGGTGAGCACAGATACGCAGTATTTT	CASSQGRVSTDTQYF
-	-	TRBV20-1	TRBJ2-3	TGCAGTGCTTGCCGGGACTCCTTGGAGGATACGCAGTATTTT	CSACRDSLEDTQYF
few	-	TRBV28	TRBJ1-5	TGTGCCAGCAATCCTTTAGGGCGGGGCCAAAATCAGCCCCAGCATTTT	CASNPLGRGQNQPQHF
many	TRBD2	TRBV20-1	TRBJ2-3	TGCAGTGCTGCCAGCGGGATCGAAACAGATACGCAGTATTTT	CSAASGIETDTQYF
few	TRBD1	TRBV7-2	TRBJ1-5	TGTGCCAGCAGCTCGGGACAGGGGATGGCTCAGCCCCAGCATTTT	CASSSGQGMAQPQHF
few	-	TRBV12-3/TRBV12-4	TRBJ2-3	TGTGCCAGCCGTAGGGAGGCAGATACGCAGTATTTT	CASRREADTQYF
-	-	TRBV4-3	TRBJ1-2	TGCGCCAGCAGCCGCAAAGGACGCGGAGTTTTAAACTATGGCTACACCTTC	CASSRKGRGVLNYGYTF
-	-	TRBV10-3	TRBJ1-1	TGTGCCATCAGTGACGGTATGAACACTGAAGCTTTCTTT	CAISDGMNTEAFF
-	-	TRBV18	TRBJ1-5	TGTGCCAGCTCTCTGCGATTCAAGACCCTGGGTAACCCCCAGCATTTT	CASSLRFKTLGNPQHF
-	-	TRBV6-5	TRBJ1-3	TGTGCCAGCAGCCGGACACCAGGCACCATATATTTT	CASSRTPGTIYF
-	-	TRBV4-3	TRBJ2-3	TGCGCCAGCAGCCAAGATCGGGTCCCCACAGATACGCAGTATTTT	CASSQDRVPTDTQYF
few	-	TRBV29-1	TRBJ2-2	TGCAGCGTTGAGACAGTAATTGCCGGGGAGCTGTTTTTT	CSVETVIAGELFF
-	-	TRBV4-1	TRBJ2-1	TGCGCCAGCAGCCAAGAACCGTCGGGTAATGAGCAGTTCTTC	CASSQEPSGNEQFF